This TCR beta chain appears in the sequencing data of a study of blood T cell repertoires in COVID-19. Sequencing used immunoSEQ multiplex PCR; TCRdb keeps in-frame clones, though not all of them. The sample has some 340,000 clones, roughly 80% seen once. The CDR3 spans 15 residues. V was trimmed by 7 bases and J by 1 base, leaving 15 bases between them. Per the germline V gene, CDR1 is MNHEY and CDR2 is SVGAGI. The chain recombines TRBV6-5 with TRBJ2-3; maybe TRBD2 (6 bases). What was sequenced was PBMCs or T cells enriched from blood (not recorded which). The sequence was obtained from a woman in her forties or fifties who had recovered from COVID-19. Here the CDR3 reads CASTRGASGTDTQYF. The CDR3 nucleotides read TGTGCCAGCACCCGAGGGGCTAGCGGCACAGATACGCAGTATTTT.